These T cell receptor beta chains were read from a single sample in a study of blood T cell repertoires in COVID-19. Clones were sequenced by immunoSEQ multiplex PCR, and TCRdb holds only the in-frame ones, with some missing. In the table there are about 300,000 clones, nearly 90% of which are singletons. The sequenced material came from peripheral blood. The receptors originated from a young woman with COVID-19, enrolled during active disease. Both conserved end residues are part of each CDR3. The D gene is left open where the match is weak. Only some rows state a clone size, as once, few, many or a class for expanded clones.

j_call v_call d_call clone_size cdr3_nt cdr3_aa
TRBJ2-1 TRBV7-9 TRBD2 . TGTGCCAGCAGCCTCGGGCTAGCGGGGTTTGAGCAGTTCTTC CASSLGLAGFEQFF
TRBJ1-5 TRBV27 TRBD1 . TGTGCCAGCTCGCAGGGGGCAAGTCAGCCCCAGCATTTT CASSQGASQPQHF
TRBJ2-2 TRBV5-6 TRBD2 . TGTGCCAGCAGCGACACTAGCGGGGGGGCCGTCTTTGGCGGGGAGCTGTTTTTT CASSDTSGGAVFGGELFF
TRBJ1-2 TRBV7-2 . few TGTGCCAGCAGCTTCTCCGGGACAAACCCCCTGAGCGATGGCTACACCTTC CASSFSGTNPLSDGYTF
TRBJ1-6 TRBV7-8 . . TGTGCCAGCAGCCTTGGCCGCAATTCACCCCTCCACTTT CASSLGRNSPLHF
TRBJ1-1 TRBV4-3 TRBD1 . TGCGCCAGCAGCCAAGAGTGGACAGGGGGATTATCCGTCACTGAAGCTTTCTTT CASSQEWTGGLSVTEAFF
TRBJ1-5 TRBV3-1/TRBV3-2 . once TGTGCCAGCAGCCAAGGGGGCTCTGGATGGCCCCAGCATTTT CASSQGGSGWPQHF
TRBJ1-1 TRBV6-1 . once TGTGCCAGCAGTGAACCGGTCGGGTATCTGAACACTGAAGCTTTCTTT CASSEPVGYLNTEAFF
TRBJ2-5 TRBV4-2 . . TGTGCCAGCAGCCAAGCGCGGGCCGGGGGAGAGACCCAGTACTTC CASSQARAGGETQYF
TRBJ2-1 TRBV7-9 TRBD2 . TGTGCCAGCAGCTCTGCGGGGGGGACCTACAATGAGCAGTTCTTC CASSSAGGTYNEQFF